This record covers a single T cell receptor (beta chain). Which antigen it targets is not known. Base qualities are not provided; no much larger clone lies one nucleotide away. These data come from a study of memory CD4+ T cells and cytomegalovirus serostatus (dated by TCRdb to about 2019). A note on the overall study: The 35 or so healthy Belgian adults in the cohort included 9 who were CMV seropositive and roughly 25 who were CMV seronegative. To replicate a published TCR-based CMV serostatus classifier, the study sequenced CD4+ memory TCRbeta repertoires from a Belgian cohort whose cytomegalovirus serostatus was known.

Beyond this particular receptor, the publication reports: The original-framework classifier achieved a median bootstrapped AUC of almost 0.97 with a 95% CI of 0.76-1.00 on the Belgian cohort. Only CD4+CD45RO+ memory cells were sequenced, in contrast to the original study, in which naive and memory CD4+ and CD8+ populations were covered. For CMV serostatus prediction, a median bootstrapped AUC of about 0.94 was reached with the original framework, and a median bootstrapped AUC of about 0.9 was reached with a US-trained random forest. The results were read as suggesting that the CMV-associated TCR signature is, for the most part, present in the CD4+ memory repertoire. Of under 200 previously reported CMV-associated TCRbeta sequences, approximately 64 appeared in the CD4+ memory repertoires, each in one to five individuals.

Genomic DNA was extracted from sorted cells with the Quick-DNA Microprep Kit. Amplification of TCRbeta DNA was done with the immunoSEQ hsTCRbeta kit, following the protocol from the manufacturer. TCRbeta libraries were sequenced on an Illumina MiSeq instrument. In the source study's methods: Removing out-of-frame sequences left under 2.5 million distinct TCRbeta sequences, an average of roughly 68,000 per individual. Each individual was scored according to the count of over 150 previously reported CMV-associated TCRbeta sequences and the total productive distinct TCRbeta count. A beta-binomial model was reimplemented in Python, and scikit-learn random forests with default parameters were trained on data from the US cohort. Classifier performance on the Belgian cohort was reported as the median AUC with percentile confidence intervals calculated over 10,000 bootstrap iterations. TCRdb provides this immuneACCESS table in a form limited to in-frame rearrangements. Some clones are lacking; in checked studies, under half of them reflect an unresolved V gene, and why the rest are absent is not known. The D gene and trimming were derived from the DNA, and the V and J assignments and clone size from that table. The sample table contains about 50,000 clones; only one count was recorded for over 75% of them. 0.75% to 0.9% of the sample is taken by the ten largest.

CDR1 and CDR2, looked up from the germline V gene, are ENHRY and SYGVKD. CDR3 length: 19 amino acids, cysteine to phenylalanine. Kept here is only the CDR3 DNA, which spans 57 bases and is read in frame from base 1. V is trimmed back by 4 bases and J by 0 bases, and the junction contains 6 bases that no gene match accounts for. A FACSAria II was used to sort memory CD4+ T cells, defined as single viable CD3+CD4+CD8-CD45RO+ cells. CMV serostatus was determined using a Roche Elecsys assay that detects serum IgG against CMV pp150, pp28, p38 and p52. Once the samples were thawed, total CD4+ T cells were enriched through positive selection using CD4 magnetic microbeads. The samples came from a separate study whose specific focus was interrogating the CD4+ T cell memory repertoire. Peripheral blood mononuclear cells were isolated and cryopreserved according to standard operating procedures, and serum was kept at -80 degrees C. The staining used CD3-PerCP (BW264/56), CD4-APC (RPA-T4), CD45RO-PE (UCHT1) and CD8-Pacific Orange (3B5) antibodies, and Sytox blue was used to exclude non-viable cells.

Specimen: memory CD4+ T cells from blood. The source of this sequence is an adult in good health and CMV-seronegative. Recombination connected TRBV10-3 to TRBJ2-1; a stretch of 16 junction bases matches TRBD2. At the DNA level, the sequence is TGTGCCATCAGTGCGCCGGGACTAGCGGGAGGGATCTCCTACAATGAGCAGTTCTTC. Translated, this is CAISAPGLAGGISYNEQFF.